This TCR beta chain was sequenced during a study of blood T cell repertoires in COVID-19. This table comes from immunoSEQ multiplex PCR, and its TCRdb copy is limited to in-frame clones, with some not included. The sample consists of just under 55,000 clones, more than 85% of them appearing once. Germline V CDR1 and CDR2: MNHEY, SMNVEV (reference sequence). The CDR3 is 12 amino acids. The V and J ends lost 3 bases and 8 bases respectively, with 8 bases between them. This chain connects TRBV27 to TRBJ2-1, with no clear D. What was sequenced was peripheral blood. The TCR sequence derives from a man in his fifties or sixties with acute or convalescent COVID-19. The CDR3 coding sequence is TGTGCCAGCAGTTTTAGCCCCCATGAGCAGTTCTTC. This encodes CASSFSPHEQFF.